This TCR beta chain is from a study of blood T cell repertoires in COVID-19. The overall study: Acute and convalescent COVID-19 samples came from the United States, Italy and Spain.

Sequenced by immunoSEQ multiplex PCR; TCRdb stores in-frame clones only, minus some. Among 150,000 to 200,000 clones, around 80% were seen once, and the ten largest hold 6.5%. This CDR3 spans 13 amino acids. From germline, CDR1 is SQVTM and CDR2 ANQGSEA. V lost 8 bases and J 4 bases, leaving 17 bases between the germline ends. The sequenced material came from peripheral blood. The sequence was collected from a man in his 70s with active or convalescent COVID-19. The rearrangement joins TRBV29-1 to TRBJ1-2; D is possibly TRBD1 (6 bases). This CDR3 is CSTEVDSIYGYTF. The CDR3 DNA reads as TGCAGCACGGAGGTGGACAGTATCTATGGCTACACCTTC.